This T cell receptor beta chain originates from a study of shared clonotypes between healthy human individuals. Roughly 210 ng DNA, tens of thousands of T cell genomes, went into each sorted-subset replicate PCR. In the original workflow: From ImmunoSEQ came sequences covering only the junction and carrying no quality scores, so filtering differed. Libraries were prepared by immunoSEQ multiplex PCR; TCRdb keeps only in-frame clonotypes and omits some of them. V and J calls and clone size come straight from that table; D and trimming were deduced from the DNA. The sample holds 2 million to 2.5 million clones, approximately 95% seen once. Looked up from germline, CDR1 is SGHRS and CDR2 is YFSETQ. The CDR3 contains 14 residues. The V segment lost 4 bases and the J segment 6 bases; nucleotides outside the gene matches: 8. The donors, all of them Caucasian adults, lived in Nashville, Tennessee.

Sequenced material: naive CD4+ T cells from PBMCs. Subset reported: CD45RA+ positively selected. The J gene is TRBJ1-2, the V gene TRBV5-1; 8 nucleotides match TRBD1. The receptor comes from a man in his late teens or twenties in good health. Some clones in this sample may be carry-over from other donors' samples. The CDR3 spells CASSPGQEDHGYTF. The CDR3 DNA is TGCGCCAGCAGCCCGGGACAGGAAGACCATGGCTACACCTTC. The variable domain in full, completed from reference TRBV5-1 and TRBJ1-2, reads KAGVTQTPRYLIKTRGQQVTLSCSPISGHRSVSWYQQTPGQGLQFLFEYFSETQRNKGNFPGRFSGRQFSNSRSEMNVSTLELGDSALYLCASSPGQEDHGYTFGSGTRLTVV.